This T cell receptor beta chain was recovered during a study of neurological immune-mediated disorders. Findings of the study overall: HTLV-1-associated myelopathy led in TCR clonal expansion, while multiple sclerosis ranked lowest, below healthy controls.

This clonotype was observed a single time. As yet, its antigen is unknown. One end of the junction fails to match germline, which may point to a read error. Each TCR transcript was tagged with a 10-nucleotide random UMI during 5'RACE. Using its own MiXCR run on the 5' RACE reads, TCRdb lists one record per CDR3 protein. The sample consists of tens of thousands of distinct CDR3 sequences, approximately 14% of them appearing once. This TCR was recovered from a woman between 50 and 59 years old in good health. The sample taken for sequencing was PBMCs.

The CDR3 DNA is TGCAGCGTCCTGCGGGACAGAGTCACTGTAGCTTTCTTT. Translation gives CSVLRDRVTVAFF. The chain links TRBV29-1 to TRBJ1-1, with 7 nucleotides matching TRBD1. The CDR3 is made up of 13 amino acids. Germline V gene lookup returns CDR1 SQVTM and CDR2 ANQGSEA.